These 26 T cell receptor beta chains originate from one sample sequenced in a study of identical twins (dated by TCRdb to about 2016). Libraries were prepared through 5' RACE. The reads were generated on an Illumina HiSeq 2000. The public reads were quality trimmed at Q25 with fastp and then assembled into clones with MiXCR by TCRdb, keeping productive beta chains. Rows matching on CDR3 protein sequence are summarized as one entry with the most common DNA and genes. The table for this sample lists 460,000 or so distinct CDR3 sequences; 12% to 15% of them were counted only once. In total, the top ten clones hold 0.4% to 0.55% of the sample. These data also formed part of another study, on yellow fever vaccine responses in identical twins.

Sequenced input: CD4+ T cells sorted from blood. The receptors originated from a woman in her late teens or twenties in good health.

The sample holds many counts of this clonotype. The rearrangement uses TRBV2 and TRBJ2-7; D is possibly TRBD2 (5 bases). V dropped 3 bases and J dropped 2 bases, with 14 bases sitting between them. CDR3 length: 15 amino acids. Germline assignment: CDR1 SNHLY and CDR2 FYNNEI. This chain's CDR3 is CASSERVRPTYEQYF. The CDR3 nucleotides read TGTGCCAGCAGTGAGCGGGTCAGGCCCACCTACGAGCAGTACTTC.

This clonotype was observed a handful of times. The chain combines TRBV20-1 with TRBJ2-7, with a possible D match to TRBD2 (6 bases). V lost 4 bases and J lost 0, with 13 bases in between. This CDR3 region has 14 residues. In germline, CDR1 is DFQATT, CDR2 SNEGSKA (reference sequence). The CDR3 protein is CSANPAGLSYEQYF. CDR3 sequence (DNA): TGCAGTGCTAACCCAGCGGGCCTCTCCTACGAGCAGTACTTC.

V usage is TRBV4-3 and J usage is TRBJ2-7; TRBD2 agrees at 7 bases. The trim removed 4 bases at V and 3 bases at J, leaving 9 bases unmatched. The CDR3 contains 15 residues. Germline V gene lookup returns CDR1 LGHNA and CDR2 YSLEER. The CDR3 region has the DNA TGCGCCAGCAGCCCCGCGGGGGTTTGGGACTACGAGCAGTACTTC. The encoded protein is CASSPAGVWDYEQYF.

This clonotype was seen a few times. The J gene is TRBJ2-1, the V gene TRBV23-1, with 7 bases lining up with TRBD2. TRBV23-1 is an ORF, and what it does is uncertain. This CDR3 contains 15 residues. After removal of 5 bases from V and 3 bases from J, the junction contained 7 bases not matched to a gene. The CDR3: CASSFSGGFYNEQFF. The CDR3 nucleotides are TGCGCCAGCAGTTTCTCGGGGGGATTCTACAATGAGCAGTTCTTC.

The chain is built from TRBV3-1 and TRBJ2-7, with TRBD1 matching 9 bases. Germline CDR1 reads LGHDT; CDR2 reads YNNKEL (reference sequence). This CDR3 is 17 amino acids long. V was clipped by 0 bases and J by 7 bases; unmatched bases: 13. DNA of the CDR3: TGTGCCAGCAGCCAAGATGAGGGTCGGACAGGGGAGTGGGAGCAGTACTTC. The encoded protein is CASSQDEGRTGEWEQYF.

The V call is TRBV5-1, the J call TRBJ2-5, with TRBD2 matching 12 bases. V was pared by 4 bases and J by 1 base, with 5 bases of the junction left unmatched. The CDR3 extends over 16 amino acids. Germline CDR1 SGHRS, CDR2 YFSETQ. The CDR3 nucleotides are TGCGCCAGCAGCCGCATGACTAGCGGGGGCCAAGAGACCCAGTACTTC. It translates to CASSRMTSGGQETQYF.

This clonotype was counted only a few times. The chain joins TRBV4-2 to TRBJ1-2; maybe TRBD1 (6 bases). V was pared by 2 bases and J by 4 bases, with 14 bases between. The CDR3 runs 15 residues. Germline values: CDR1 LGHNA, CDR2 YNFKEQ. As DNA, the CDR3 is TGTGCCAGCAGCCAAAAGGGGGGGGGCCCCTATGGCTACACCTTC. This sequence encodes CASSQKGGGPYGYTF.

This chain's CDR3 is CASSLALGGSTEAFF. The CDR3 DNA follows: TGCGCCAGCAGCTTGGCTCTCGGGGGAAGCACTGAAGCTTTCTTT. The chain uses TRBV5-1 and TRBJ1-1; D perhaps matches TRBD1 (5 bases). Trimming left V 0 bases short and J 4 bases short, with 13 bases between. The CDR3 is 15 amino acids. Germline V lookup: CDR1 SGHRS, CDR2 YFSETQ.

This clonotype came up a few times. The V gene is TRBV5-1, the J gene TRBJ2-7; D gene uncertain. Germline values: CDR1 SGHRS, CDR2 YFSETQ. V lost 3 bases and J lost 4, with 11 bases in between. This CDR3 is built from 13 residues. In DNA form, the CDR3 reads TGCGCCAGCAGCTCACCGGGCAAATACGAGCAGTACTTC. This codes for CASSSPGKYEQYF.

V gene TRBV24-1 combines with J gene TRBJ2-1; either TRBD1 or TRBD2 may fit D (5 bases each). Trimming took off 4 bases at V and 8 bases at J, with 20 bases between the two ends. Germline V gene data show CDR1 as KGHDR and CDR2 as SFDVKD. This CDR3 is 16 amino acids long. CDR3 sequence: CATSDPGTDRGHEQFF. The CDR3 DNA is TGTGCCACCAGTGACCCAGGGACGGACCGGGGTCATGAGCAGTTCTTC.

The V gene is TRBV29-1, the J gene TRBJ2-5, with D possibly matching TRBD2 (7 bases). This CDR3 contains 13 residues. Trimming took off 8 bases at V and 5 bases at J, with 18 bases between the two ends. Germline assignment: CDR1 SQVTM and CDR2 ANQGSEA. The CDR3 DNA reads as TGCAGCTCCCTAGGGGGGGTTTTGGAGACCCAGTACTTC. It specifies CSSLGGVLETQYF. Full variable domain (outside the CDR3, taken from reference TRBV29-1 and TRBJ2-5): SAVISQKPSRDICQRGTSLTIQCQVDSQVTMMFWYRQQPGQSLTLIATANQGSEATYESGFVIDKFPISRPNLTFSTLTVSNMSPEDSSIYLCSSLGGVLETQYFGPGTRLLVL.

The sample holds a few counts of this clonotype. The rearrangement joins TRBV4-2 to TRBJ2-2; maybe TRBD2 (5 bases). The CDR3 is 15 amino acids. The V gene's germline CDR1 is LGHNA and CDR2 YNFKEQ. V gave up 0 bases and J gave up 6 bases, with 11 bases separating them. The DNA for the CDR3 is TGTGCCAGCAGCCAAGATCACGGGGAAGCCGGGGAGCTGTTTTTT. Amino acid sequence: CASSQDHGEAGELFF.

This clonotype appeared a few times. CDR3 sequence reads: CASSNTGAGSYEQYF. DNA for the CDR3: TGTGCCAGCAGTAACACAGGGGCGGGCTCCTACGAGCAGTACTTC. The chain joins TRBV28 to TRBJ2-7, with 7 positions matching TRBD1. The CDR3 sequence is 15 residues long. Germline-derived CDR1 and CDR2 are MDHEN and SYDVKM. The J segment lost 0 bases and the V segment lost 5 bases, leaving 7 bases of the junction unmatched.

The table lists this clonotype with a few counts. This chain connects TRBV7-3 to TRBJ2-3, with D tentatively TRBD2 (6 bases). V shed 7 bases and J shed 0 bases, with 14 bases lying between them. Germline V gives CDR1 SGHTA, CDR2 FQGTGA. The CDR3 consists of 15 residues. The CDR3 nucleotides are TGTGCCAGCACTATGGGACTGGCTAGCACAGATACGCAGTATTTT. Translated: CASTMGLASTDTQYF.

The V gene is TRBV12-5, the J gene TRBJ2-4; D possibly matches TRBD1 or TRBD2 (5 bases each). This CDR3 is 16 amino acids long. Germline values: CDR1 LGHNT, CDR2 FRNRAP. V shed 6 bases and J shed 2 bases, with 17 bases lying between them. CDR3 DNA: TGTGCTAGTGGCCCGGGACCGAAGAGAACCAAAAACATTCAGTACTTC. Protein product: CASGPGPKRTKNIQYF.

This clonotype showed up just a few times. The V gene is TRBV6-6, the J gene TRBJ2-7; D gene unclear. The CDR3 is 12 amino acids. V lost 6 bases to trimming and J lost 7 bases, with 13 bases between them. Germline V CDR1 and CDR2: MNHNY, SVGAGI (reference sequence). CDR3 nucleotide sequence: TGTGCCAGCAGCCTTCGAGTGGCAGAGCAGTACTTC. This translates into CASSLRVAEQYF.

The chain uses TRBV10-3 and TRBJ2-1; D is tentatively TRBD1 or TRBD2 (6 bases each). Germline CDR1 and CDR2: ENHRY and SYGVKD. This CDR3 region has 17 residues. V was pared by 0 bases and J by 4 bases, with 16 bases between. CDR3: CAISESKGGRFYNEQFF. DNA of the CDR3: TGTGCCATCAGTGAGTCGAAAGGGGGGCGTTTTTACAATGAGCAGTTCTTC.

This clonotype has a count of ten or more. The CDR3 is CASSLMFDEQFF. DNA of the CDR3: TGTGCCAGCAGCTTGATGTTTGATGAGCAGTTCTTC. V usage is TRBV5-6 and J usage is TRBJ2-1; D unresolved. The V gene's germline CDR1 is SGHDT and CDR2 YYEEEE. CDR3 size: 12 residues. Trimming pared 1 base from V and 8 bases from J, leaving 7 bases between.

This clonotype has at least ten counts. This rearrangement joins TRBV24-1 to TRBJ2-5, with TRBD2 matching over 7 bases. Germline CDR1 is KGHDR and CDR2 is SFDVKD. The CDR3 has 14 amino acids. Trimming cost V 6 bases and J 5 bases; bases outside gene matches: 8. CDR3: CATSPSGGVETQYF. CDR3 nucleotide sequence: TGTGCCACCAGTCCTAGCGGAGGGGTGGAGACCCAGTACTTC.

This rearrangement joins TRBV6-2 or TRBV6-3 to TRBJ1-4, with 7 bases identical to TRBD1. Germline lookup yields CDR1 MNHEY and CDR2 SVGEGT. Trimming cost V 7 bases and J 8 bases; bases outside gene matches: 10. The CDR3 runs to 14 residues. CDR3 in amino acids: CASTDRQGNEKLFF. Written as DNA, the CDR3 is TGTGCCAGCACCGACAGACAGGGAAACGAAAAACTGTTTTTT.

This chain joins TRBV11-1 and TRBJ2-7, with 10 bases fitting TRBD2. V was pared by 3 bases and J by 6 bases, with 17 bases of the junction left unmatched. The germline V gene encodes CDR1 SGHAT and CDR2 FQDESV (reference sequence). The CDR3 loop spans 18 amino acids. DNA for the CDR3: TGTGCCAGCAGCTTCCCTACTAGCGGGGCTCCTTACTGGAGCGAGCAGTACTTC. Residues: CASSFPTSGAPYWSEQYF.

This clonotype was found a few times. The chain recombines TRBV20-1 with TRBJ2-1; TRBD2 matches 11 bases. CDR3 size: 18 residues. V was clipped by 2 bases and J by 4 bases; unmatched bases: 13. CDR1 is DFQATT and CDR2 is SNEGSKA in the germline V gene (reference sequence). For the CDR3, the DNA is TGCAGTGCTAGACGGCTAGCGGGGGGTCTCCGTCAATACAATGAGCAGTTCTTC. Its translation: CSARRLAGGLRQYNEQFF.

This chain connects TRBV28 to TRBJ1-2; 10 positions agree with TRBD1. V was clipped by 6 bases and J by 4 bases; unmatched bases: 5. Germline assignment: CDR1 MDHEN and CDR2 SYDVKM. CDR3 length equals 14 residues. CDR3 protein: CASRTGTGAYGYTF. CDR3 in DNA: TGTGCCAGCAGGACCGGGACAGGGGCCTATGGCTACACCTTC.

This clonotype was picked up a small number of times. This sequence joins TRBV24-1 and TRBJ2-2; 7 bases map to TRBD1. The trim removed 5 bases at V and 7 bases at J, leaving 6 bases unmatched. This CDR3 region has 14 residues. CDR1 KGHDR and CDR2 SFDVKD come from the germline V gene. The CDR3 here is CATSAQGDVGELFF. For the CDR3, the DNA is TGTGCCACCAGTGCTCAGGGGGATGTCGGGGAGCTGTTTTTT.

V is TRBV11-2 and J is TRBJ2-3; D is possibly TRBD2 (7 bases). Germline assignment: CDR1 SGHAT and CDR2 FQNNGV. Trimming pared 1 base from V and 2 bases from J, leaving 16 bases between. The CDR3 spans 17 residues. CDR3 region: CASSLGVRGRATDTQYF. The CDR3 DNA reads TGTGCCAGCAGCTTAGGAGTTAGGGGGAGGGCCACAGATACGCAGTATTTT.

This clonotype was found a few times. This chain uses TRBV7-9 with TRBJ2-7; D possibly corresponds to TRBD1 (7 bases). This CDR3 comprises 14 residues. Germline V gene data show CDR1 as SEHNR and CDR2 as FQNEAQ (reference sequence). The germline V and J ends were trimmed by 5 bases and 3 bases, with 14 bases remaining between them. CDR3 DNA: TGTGCCAGCAGCGCGGGACAGCAACACTACGAGCAGTACTTC. Translating gives CASSAGQQHYEQYF.